This T cell receptor (beta chain) was obtained from a study of OX40 agonist ivuxolimab in advanced cancers. Turning to the study itself: The study treated patients with ivuxolimab, an agonistic anti-OX40 (CD134) antibody. The dose-escalation cohort had hepatocellular carcinoma, melanoma, renal cell or head and neck cancer.

This clone was observed a handful of times. Its target is unknown. Study outcomes and limitations: Dosing at 0.1 to 3.0 mg/kg was accompanied by clonal expansion of CD4+ and CD8+ blood T cells by week 6. A proportion of nonresponders additionally exhibited low normalized T-cell clonal expansion.

The repertoire was sequenced with immunoSEQ multiplex PCR; TCRdb's copy has only in-frame clones and lacks some. The repertoire holds over 20,000 clones, with around 82% as singletons. J gave up 7 bases and V 5 bases, and 6 bases lay outside the gene matches. There are 14 residues in the CDR3. Germline CDR1 is MDHEN and CDR2 is SYDVKM. The sequence came from an adult with an advanced solid tumor such as melanoma, head and neck, liver or kidney cancer. V is TRBV28 and J is TRBJ1-5; 9 positions agree with TRBD1. The sample consisted of CD4+ or CD8+ T cells sorted from blood, taken in a trial of the OX40 agonist ivuxolimab. The CDR3 reads CASSLWTGDQPQHF. The DNA for the CDR3 is TGTGCCAGCAGTCTGTGGACAGGGGACCAGCCCCAGCATTTT.